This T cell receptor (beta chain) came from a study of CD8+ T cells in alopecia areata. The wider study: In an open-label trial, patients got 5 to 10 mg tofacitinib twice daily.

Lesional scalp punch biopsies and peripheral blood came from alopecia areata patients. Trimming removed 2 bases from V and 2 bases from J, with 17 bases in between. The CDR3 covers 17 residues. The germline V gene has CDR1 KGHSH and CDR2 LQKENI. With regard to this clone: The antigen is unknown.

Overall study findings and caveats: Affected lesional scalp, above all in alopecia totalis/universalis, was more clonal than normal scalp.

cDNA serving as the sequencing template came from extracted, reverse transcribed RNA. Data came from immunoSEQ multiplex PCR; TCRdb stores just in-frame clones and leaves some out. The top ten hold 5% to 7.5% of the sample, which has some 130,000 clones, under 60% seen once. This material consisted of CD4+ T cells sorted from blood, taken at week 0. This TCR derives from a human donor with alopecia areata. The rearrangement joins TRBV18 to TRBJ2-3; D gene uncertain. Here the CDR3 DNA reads TGTGCCAGCTCACCAAGGGCACAACTGACGCTCACAGATACGCAGTATTTT. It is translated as CASSPRAQLTLTDTQYF.